The 25 T cell receptor beta chains listed next were all sequenced from one sample in a study of T cell clonotyping in hematopoietic cell transplantation (dated by TCRdb to 2020 to 2022). The time point label corresponds to: recipient sample about 28 days before transplant, after cytoreduction. The library came from the immunoSEQ multiplex PCR assay. TCRdb mirrors the immuneACCESS table, restricted to in-frame sequences. Some clones are absent from its copies; in checked studies, under half trace to an unresolved V gene, and the reason for the others is unknown. The sample records some 29,000 clones, roughly 85% of which are singletons. Less than 2% of the sample rests with the top ten. The sequences come from peripheral blood mononuclear cells, collected before stem cell transplant. Receptors originate from a man aged 40-55 years with acute myeloid leukemia. Some clones in this sample may be carry-over from other donors' samples.

The chain links TRBV5-4 to TRBJ1-1; 9 bases line up with TRBD1. This CDR3 comprises 15 residues. Germline assignment: CDR1 SGHNT and CDR2 YYREEE (reference sequence). V dropped 3 bases and J dropped 3; count of bases not matched to a gene: 6. The CDR3 region is CASSSHRGLDTEAFF. DNA of the CDR3: TGTGCCAGCAGCTCCCACAGGGGGCTTGACACTGAAGCTTTCTTT.

The V and J genes are TRBV5-1 and TRBJ2-3; D possibly matches TRBD1 or TRBD2 (5 bases each). In germline, CDR1 is SGHRS, CDR2 YFSETQ. The CDR3 has 15 amino acids. Trimming removed 4 bases from V and 4 bases from J, with 16 bases in between. The CDR3 bases are TGCGCCAGCAGCGGTGGACGCTCGGGGCCAGATACGCAGTATTTT. It is translated as CASSGGRSGPDTQYF.

CDR3 in amino acids: CASAEGPYNEQFF. CDR3 DNA sequence: TGTGCCAGCGCGGAAGGACCCTACAATGAGCAGTTCTTC. J is TRBJ2-1 and V is TRBV25-1; no reliable D call. V was cut by 8 bases and J by 2 bases, with 10 bases left in between. Germline-derived CDR1 and CDR2 are MGHDK and SYGVNS. This CDR3 spans 13 amino acids.

J is TRBJ1-1 and V is TRBV28; TRBD1 matches at 12 bases. Trimming took 5 bases from V and 4 from J; bases not matched to a gene: 5. Germline V gene sequence: CDR1 MDHEN, CDR2 SYDVKM. The length of the CDR3 is 15 residues. The DNA of the CDR3 is TGTGCCAGCAGTCTCCTGGGACAGGGGGCCACTGAAGCTTTCTTT. Its protein product is CASSLLGQGATEAFF. Full variable domain (outside the CDR3, taken from reference TRBV28 and TRBJ1-1): DVKVTQSSRYLVKRTGEKVFLECVQDMDHENMFWYRQDPGLGLRLIYFSYDVKMKEKGDIPEGYSVSREKKERFSLILESASTNQTSMYLCASSLLGQGATEAFFGQGTRLTVV.

CDR3 in amino acids: CASSFRLYGYTF. The CDR3 DNA reads TGTGCCAGCAGTTTCCGTCTCTATGGCTACACCTTC. The V gene is TRBV28, the J gene TRBJ1-2; D unresolved. Trimming removed 3 bases at V and 4 bases at J, with 6 bases between. CDR1 is MDHEN, CDR2 SYDVKM, per germline. This CDR3 is 12 amino acids long.

The chain combines TRBV19 with TRBJ2-2; 7 nucleotides agree with TRBD1. V lost 3 bases and J lost 1; bases outside the gene matches: 5. Per the germline V gene, CDR1 is LNHDA and CDR2 is SQIVND (reference sequence). This CDR3 contains 16 residues. In nucleotides, the CDR3 is TGTGCCAGTAGTATCTGGACAGGCCTGAACACCGGGGAGCTGTTTTTT. This codes for CASSIWTGLNTGELFF. Combining the CDR3 with reference TRBV19 and TRBJ2-2 gives the whole variable domain DGGITQSPKYLFRKEGQNVTLSCEQNLNHDAMYWYRQDPGQGLRLIYYSQIVNDFQKGDIAEGYSVSREKKESFPLTVTSAQKNPTAFYLCASSIWTGLNTGELFFGEGSRLTVL.

This clone occurred once. The rearrangement uses TRBV5-4 and TRBJ2-5; 13 bases fit TRBD2. The CDR3 is 15 amino acids. CDR1 SGHNT and CDR2 YYREEE come from the germline V gene (reference sequence). Trimming cost V 4 bases and J 5 bases; bases outside gene matches: 5. The CDR3 DNA reads as TGTGCCAGCAGCGTGACTAGCGGGAGGCGGGAGACCCAGTACTTC. As protein: CASSVTSGRRETQYF. The full variable domain, completed using reference TRBV5-4 and TRBJ2-5, is ETGVTQSPTHLIKTRGQQVTLRCSSQSGHNTVSWYQQALGQGPQFIFQYYREEENGRGNFPPRFSGLQFPNYSSELNVNALELDDSALYLCASSVTSGRRETQYFGPGTRLLVL.

This clone was picked up one time. The chain links TRBV7-9 to TRBJ1-4; D ambiguous. CDR3 length: 16 residues. In germline, CDR1 is SEHNR, CDR2 FQNEAQ (reference sequence). V lost 5 bases, J lost 6 bases, and 19 bases lay in between. CDR3 loop: CASSPFLRGSDEKLFF. The CDR3 DNA reads as TGTGCCAGCAGCCCATTCCTCAGAGGATCGGATGAAAAACTGTTTTTT.

This clone was observed a single time. The V and J genes are TRBV21-1 and TRBJ1-5. TRBV21-1 is an annotated pseudogene. The CDR3 has 16 residues. The CDR3 DNA reads TGTGCCAGCAGCCCCGCTAGTGGGGGTGGCAATCAGCCCCAGCATTTT. This translates into CASSPASGGGNQPQHF.

The V gene is TRBV7-9, the J gene TRBJ2-7, with 9 positions matching TRBD2. The J segment lost 9 bases and the V segment lost 0 bases, leaving 12 bases of the junction unmatched. The CDR3 is 16 amino acids. Germline lookup yields CDR1 SEHNR and CDR2 FQNEAQ (reference sequence). DNA of the CDR3: TGTGCCAGCAGCTTAGCCCCAGGAGGTAGCGGGAGTCTGCAGTACTTC. Its protein is CASSLAPGGSGSLQYF.

The chain combines TRBV4-2 with TRBJ1-4, with D perhaps TRBD1 (6 bases). The CDR3 contains 14 residues. V was clipped by 6 bases and J by 8 bases, with 16 bases between them. The germline V gene has CDR1 LGHNA and CDR2 YNFKEQ. The CDR3 DNA is TGTGCCAGCAGGCCACAGGGATTGGGAGAAAAACTGTTTTTT. Protein: CASRPQGLGEKLFF.

A few counts support this clone. The CDR3 DNA sequence: TGTGCCAGCAGCACTAGACAGGGGGCGGGGGAGCAGTACTTC. Translating it yields CASSTRQGAGEQYF. The rearrangement uses TRBV13 and TRBJ2-7, with 10 bases aligning to TRBD1. V lost 5 bases, J lost 7 bases, and 8 bases stayed unmatched. The CDR3 is made up of 14 amino acids. The germline CDR1 and CDR2 sequences are PRHDT and FYEKMQ (reference sequence).

The genes are TRBV6-6 and TRBJ2-1; possibly TRBD1 for D (6 bases). The V gene's germline CDR1 is MNHNY and CDR2 SVGAGI (reference sequence). The CDR3 loop spans 14 amino acids. Trimming cost V 5 bases and J 4 bases, with 12 bases left between them. The chain's CDR3 is CASSPQGIYNEQFF. The DNA for the CDR3 is TGTGCCAGCAGTCCACAGGGTATTTACAATGAGCAGTTCTTC.

This sequence joins TRBV2 and TRBJ1-3; no clear D. The V end lost 1 base, the J end lost 7 bases, and 20 bases lay between the germline ends. In germline, CDR1 is SNHLY, CDR2 FYNNEI. CDR3 length equals 17 residues. The DNA for the CDR3 is TGTGCCAGCAGTGAAGGGGAGGCCACATTGTTTGGGAACACCATATATTTT. Translating it yields CASSEGEATLFGNTIYF.

The rearrangement joins TRBV7-9 to TRBJ1-2; 7 nucleotides line up with TRBD1. The CDR3 is made up of 13 amino acids. CDR1 and CDR2 (germline): SEHNR, FQNEAQ (reference sequence). J was trimmed by 8 bases and V by 5 bases; bases with no gene match: 8. The CDR3 here is CASSLQGSGGYTF. The CDR3 DNA is TGTGCCAGCAGCCTACAGGGGTCGGGGGGCTACACCTTC.

The sample holds one count of this clone. The rearrangement joins TRBV4-1 to TRBJ1-2; no clear D. The CDR3 has 13 amino acids. Germline CDR1 MGHRA, CDR2 YSYEKL. Trimming left V 0 bases short and J 5 bases short, with 7 bases between. This chain's CDR3 is CASSQDDWYGYTF. CDR3 nucleotides: TGCGCCAGCAGCCAAGATGATTGGTATGGCTACACCTTC.

This chain links TRBV7-2 with TRBJ1-4, with unresolved D. The CDR3 has 15 residues. Germline-derived CDR1 and CDR2 are SGHTA and FQGNSA. Deletions cut 0 bases from V and 5 bases from J, with 10 bases between. In DNA, the CDR3 is TGTGCCAGCAGCTTAGCGTCAATCGGAAATGAAAAACTGTTTTTT. This codes for CASSLASIGNEKLFF.

V gene TRBV28 combines with J gene TRBJ1-1; 8 bases are a match to TRBD1. The V segment lost 4 bases and the J segment 3 bases; nucleotides outside the gene matches: 10. This CDR3 is built from 16 residues. Germline V gives CDR1 MDHEN, CDR2 SYDVKM. CDR3 residues: CASSYLSDRDHTEAFF. CDR3 nucleotide sequence: TGTGCCAGCAGTTACCTCTCGGACAGGGACCACACTGAAGCTTTCTTT.

V and J are TRBV11-1 and TRBJ2-7, with no clear D. The CDR3 is made up of 14 amino acids. Trimming pared 0 bases from V and 0 bases from J, leaving 6 bases between. Germline V CDR1 and CDR2: SGHAT, FQDESV (reference sequence). The CDR3: CASSLAWNSYEQYF. In nucleotides, the CDR3 is TGTGCCAGCAGCTTAGCTTGGAACTCCTACGAGCAGTACTTC. The entire variable domain, with the rest obtained from reference TRBV11-1 and TRBJ2-7, is as follows: EAEVAQSPRYKITEKSQAVAFWCDPISGHATLYWYRQILGQGPELLVQFQDESVVDDSQLPKDRFSAERLKGVDSTLKIQPAELGDSAMYLCASSLAWNSYEQYFGPGTRLTVT.

The chain has TRBV4-2 and TRBJ1-4, with 9 bases matching TRBD1. V was pared by 2 bases and J by 8 bases, with 6 bases of the junction left unmatched. Germline values: CDR1 LGHNA, CDR2 YNFKEQ. This CDR3 has 15 residues. The CDR3 sequence: CASSQWVTGGEKLFF. The CDR3 DNA reads TGTGCCAGCAGCCAATGGGTCACAGGGGGCGAAAAACTGTTTTTT.

The chain links TRBV6-5 to TRBJ1-2; 7 bases are a match to TRBD1. CDR1 and CDR2 (germline): MNHEY, SVGAGI. The CDR3 length is 15 residues. V was pared by 0 bases and J by 7 bases, with 8 bases of the junction left unmatched. The CDR3 spells CASSYSTKGAAGYTF. The DNA of the CDR3 is TGTGCCAGCAGTTACTCGACTAAGGGGGCGGCTGGCTACACCTTC.

This chain connects TRBV15 to TRBJ1-2, with D hard to call. Germline CDR1 and CDR2: LNHNV and YYDKDF (reference sequence). The V gene lost 1 base and the J gene lost 3 bases, with 12 bases spanning the gap. This CDR3 is 15 amino acids long. The CDR3 nucleotides are TGTGCCACCAGCAGAGGCCTGACATATTACTATGGCTACACCTTC. This translates into CATSRGLTYYYGYTF.

V gene TRBV18 combines with J gene TRBJ1-2, with 7 bases aligning to TRBD1. With 3 bases clipped from V and 4 bases from J, the junction kept 5 bases outside the gene matches. Germline V gene data show CDR1 as KGHSH and CDR2 as LQKENI. This CDR3 comprises 14 residues. The chain's CDR3 is CASSPVDRAYGYTF. CDR3 coding DNA: TGTGCCAGCTCACCCGTCGACAGGGCCTATGGCTACACCTTC.

The chain is built from TRBV6-1 and TRBJ1-1; possible D gene TRBD1, 5 bases. CDR3 size: 16 residues. The germline V gene has CDR1 MNHNS and CDR2 SASEGT. V was shortened by 3 bases and J by 8 bases, with 22 bases between the two germline ends. In DNA form, the CDR3 reads TGTGCCAGCAGTGATCCCGCAAAGTCCGGGACGGCCGAAGCTTTCTTT. It yields the protein CASSDPAKSGTAEAFF.

This chain joins TRBV7-2 and TRBJ2-1; no firm D call. There are 14 residues in the CDR3. Germline V gene sequence: CDR1 SGHTA, CDR2 FQGNSA. Trimming left V 0 bases short and J 2 bases short, with 5 bases between. CDR3 residues: CASSLAAAYNEQFF. The CDR3 DNA reads as TGTGCCAGCAGCTTAGCGGCGGCCTACAATGAGCAGTTCTTC.